The sample holds a few counts of the clone carrying this TCR beta chain. The data were taken from a study of identical twins. Each CDR3 protein is one row after TCRdb ran MiXCR on the 5' RACE reads. Of roughly 350,000 distinct CDR3 sequences in the sample, 9% to 15% were seen once. The V gene's germline CDR1 is MGHRA and CDR2 YSYEKL. Trimming removed 5 bases from V and 2 bases from J; junction bases left unmatched: 11. The CDR3 spans 17 residues. These same records also appear under a second study, on yellow fever vaccine responses in identical twins. This second study says: On the reported evidence, twins' vaccine T cell responses seemed partly convergent and partly personalized.

This chain uses TRBV4-1 with TRBJ2-7; 11 nucleotides line up with TRBD1. The TCR sequence derives from a woman aged 18-30 years in good health. The sequenced sample was CD8+ T cells sorted from blood. The DNA for the CDR3 is TGCGCCAGCAGCGCTGGAACGCCGGGACAGGGGGCCTACGAGCAGTACTTC. It yields the protein CASSAGTPGQGAYEQYF.